This passage covers 18 T cell receptor beta chains from one sample sequenced in a study of identical twins. TCRdb called the 5' RACE reads again in MiXCR, with one record for every CDR3 protein. The table includes around 370,000 distinct CDR3 sequences, about 9% detected once. Material for sequencing was naive T cells sorted from blood. These receptors originate from a woman between 50 and 59 years old in good health.

This clonotype was recorded at least ten times. The chain carries TRBV28 and TRBJ2-2; 7 bases map to TRBD2. CDR3 length: 17 amino acids. CDR1 is MDHEN and CDR2 is SYDVKM in the germline V gene. V trimming: 5 bases; J trimming: 7 bases; junction bases outside the gene matches: 16. The CDR3 sequence: CASSPNRLARLIGELFF. As DNA, the CDR3 is TGTGCCAGCAGTCCGAATCGACTAGCACGGTTAATCGGGGAGCTGTTTTTT.

Only a few counts were recorded for this clonotype. This chain connects TRBV7-6 to TRBJ2-7, with TRBD2 matching over 7 bases. Germline-derived CDR1 and CDR2 are SGHVS and FNYEAQ. The CDR3 extends over 15 amino acids. With 0 bases clipped from V and 4 bases from J, the junction kept 6 bases outside the gene matches. The CDR3 nucleotides are TGTGCCAGCAGCTTAGCGGGGTTGCGGGAGTACGAGCAGTACTTC. Protein: CASSLAGLREYEQYF.

V gene TRBV12-3 or TRBV12-4 combines with J gene TRBJ2-3, with a tentative D call TRBD1 (6 bases). The CDR3 extends over 14 amino acids. V was trimmed by 7 bases and J by 2 bases, leaving 13 bases between them. CDR3 DNA: TGTGCCAGCACCATAGCAGGGGTCACAGATACGCAGTATTTT. Translating gives CASTIAGVTDTQYF.

This clonotype was seen ten or more times. This chain joins TRBV12-3 or TRBV12-4 and TRBJ2-1; TRBD2 aligns across 9 bases. This CDR3 is built from 13 residues. Trimming took 7 bases from V and 7 from J; bases not matched to a gene: 5. The CDR3 sequence: CASKSAGGNEQFF. In DNA form, the CDR3 reads TGTGCCAGCAAGTCAGCGGGAGGTAATGAGCAGTTCTTC.

This clonotype was seen a handful of times. The V and J genes are TRBV20-1 and TRBJ2-3; TRBD2 agrees at 10 bases. This CDR3 has 17 residues. Germline lookup yields CDR1 DFQATT and CDR2 SNEGSKA (reference sequence). V lost 0 bases, J lost 4 bases, and 10 bases stayed unmatched. This CDR3 is CSARDRVPAGGPDTQYF. The CDR3 DNA sequence: TGCAGTGCTAGAGATCGGGTCCCAGCGGGAGGGCCAGATACGCAGTATTTT.

This clonotype was observed a handful of times. The chain couples TRBV14 to TRBJ2-1; 16 bases agree with TRBD2. Germline values: CDR1 SGHDN, CDR2 FVKESK. Losses at the gene ends were 4 bases for V and 6 bases for J; bases not matched to a gene: 9. The CDR3 runs to 18 residues. CDR3 residues: CASSLPGLAGGPSNEQFF. The CDR3, as DNA: TGTGCCAGCAGCCTACCGGGACTAGCGGGAGGGCCATCCAATGAGCAGTTCTTC.

As concerns this clonotype: A much larger clone sits a single nucleotide away, making a read error possible. The gene calls are TRBV29-1 and TRBJ2-1, with D unclear. V gave up 5 bases and J gave up 8 bases, with 10 bases separating them. Germline CDR1 is SQVTM and CDR2 is ANQGSEA. The CDR3 sequence is 11 residues long. In DNA, the CDR3 is TGCAGCGTTCAAGGGTACCATGAGCAGTTCTTC. Its translation: CSVQGYHEQFF.

The chain employs TRBV11-2 and TRBJ2-1; D may be TRBD1 or TRBD2 (5 bases each). Germline lookup yields CDR1 SGHAT and CDR2 FQNNGV. Between the trimmed V and J ends, which lost 3 bases and 4 bases, there was a span of 10 bases. The length of the CDR3 is 14 residues. DNA of the CDR3: TGTGCCAGCAGCTTCAAATGGGGGTACAATGAGCAGTTCTTC. It encodes CASSFKWGYNEQFF.

This clonotype was observed at least ten times. The gene calls are TRBV6-2 or TRBV6-3 and TRBJ2-3; 13 nucleotides match TRBD2. CDR1 is MNHEY and CDR2 is SVGEGT in the germline V gene. This CDR3 is 17 amino acids long. Trimming removed 5 bases from V and 1 base from J; junction bases left unmatched: 6. The CDR3 protein is CASSNLGTSGGTDTQYF. The DNA for the CDR3 is TGTGCCAGCAGTAATTTGGGGACTAGCGGGGGCACAGATACGCAGTATTTT.

The gene calls are TRBV12-5 and TRBJ2-5; no reliable D call. V was shortened by 2 bases and J by 5 bases, with 6 bases between the two germline ends. Germline CDR1 reads LGHNT; CDR2 reads FRNRAP. The CDR3 spans 12 residues. This CDR3 is CASGLIRETQYF. CDR3 DNA sequence: TGTGCTAGTGGTTTGATCAGGGAGACCCAGTACTTC.

In its sample, this clonotype was seen many times. V gene TRBV6-1 combines with J gene TRBJ2-7; possibly TRBD1 for D (6 bases). CDR1 and CDR2 from the germline V gene are MNHNS and SASEGT. The CDR3 has 14 amino acids. Trimming removed 3 bases at V and 7 bases at J, with 16 bases between. The CDR3 sequence is CASSEALRGREQYV. CDR3 in DNA: TGTGCCAGCAGTGAGGCCCTCAGGGGACGAGAGCAGTACGTC.

This clonotype has a count of ten or more. The chain carries TRBV5-1 and TRBJ2-1; no firm D call. The CDR3 contains 12 residues. Per the germline V gene, CDR1 is SGHRS and CDR2 is YFSETQ. V dropped 4 bases and J dropped 5 bases, with 7 bases sitting between them. The CDR3 DNA sequence: TGCGCCAGCAGCCGGGTAGACAATGAGCAGTTCTTC. Its protein is CASSRVDNEQFF. Filled out from reference TRBV5-1 and TRBJ2-1, the complete variable domain reads KAGVTQTPRYLIKTRGQQVTLSCSPISGHRSVSWYQQTPGQGLQFLFEYFSETQRNKGNFPGRFSGRQFSNSRSEMNVSTLELGDSALYLCASSRVDNEQFFGPGTRLTVL.

The chain has TRBV11-2 and TRBJ2-1; D remains ambiguous. V was clipped by 5 bases and J by 0 bases, with 11 bases between them. This CDR3 contains 15 residues. The germline gives CDR1 SGHAT, CDR2 FQNNGV. The CDR3 loop reads CASSQRQSSYNEQFF. The CDR3 region has the DNA TGTGCCAGCAGCCAACGACAAAGCTCCTACAATGAGCAGTTCTTC.

This clonotype has only a few counts. The chain is built from TRBV3-1 and TRBJ1-3; D gene ambiguous. CDR1 is LGHDT, CDR2 YNNKEL, per germline (reference sequence). Trimming cost V 0 bases and J 4 bases, with 7 bases left between them. CDR3 length: 14 amino acids. The CDR3 reads CASSQDDMGNTIYF. The CDR3 DNA reads TGTGCCAGCAGCCAAGATGACATGGGAAACACCATATATTTT.

At least ten counts were recorded for this clonotype. The rearrangement uses TRBV9 and TRBJ2-1; maybe TRBD2 (5 bases). In germline, CDR1 is SGDLS, CDR2 YYNGEE. The V end lost 3 bases, the J end lost 14 bases, and 15 bases lay between the germline ends. The CDR3 has 12 residues. CDR3 protein: CASSGLPGIKFF. CDR3 bases: TGTGCCAGCAGCGGATTACCGGGAATCAAGTTCTTC.

There are a few counts of this clonotype. The chain joins TRBV12-3 or TRBV12-4 to TRBJ2-1, with D possibly TRBD2 on 5 matching bases. The CDR3 is 18 amino acids. V was shortened by 7 bases and J by 0 bases, with 22 bases between the two germline ends. This CDR3 is CASISMGGWRSSYNEQFF. CDR3 DNA sequence: TGTGCCAGCATTTCCATGGGCGGCTGGAGGAGCTCCTACAATGAGCAGTTCTTC.

This clonotype was seen many times. The chain combines TRBV5-1 with TRBJ1-1, with D hard to call. The CDR3 spans 12 residues. Deletions cut 1 base from V and 1 base from J, with 2 bases between. The germline CDR1 and CDR2 sequences are SGHRS and YFSETQ. The chain's CDR3 is CASSLPNTEAFF. The DNA for the CDR3 is TGCGCCAGCAGCTTGCCGAACACTGAAGCTTTCTTT.

The chain links TRBV7-8 to TRBJ2-1; the match to TRBD2 covers 10 bases. Trimming took 1 base from V and 6 from J; bases not matched to a gene: 15. CDR1 SGHVS and CDR2 FQNEAQ come from the germline V gene. CDR3 length: 19 amino acids. The CDR3 reads CASSLGRWGASGSGNEQFF. As DNA, the CDR3 is TGTGCCAGCAGCTTAGGTCGTTGGGGGGCTAGCGGGAGTGGCAATGAGCAGTTCTTC.